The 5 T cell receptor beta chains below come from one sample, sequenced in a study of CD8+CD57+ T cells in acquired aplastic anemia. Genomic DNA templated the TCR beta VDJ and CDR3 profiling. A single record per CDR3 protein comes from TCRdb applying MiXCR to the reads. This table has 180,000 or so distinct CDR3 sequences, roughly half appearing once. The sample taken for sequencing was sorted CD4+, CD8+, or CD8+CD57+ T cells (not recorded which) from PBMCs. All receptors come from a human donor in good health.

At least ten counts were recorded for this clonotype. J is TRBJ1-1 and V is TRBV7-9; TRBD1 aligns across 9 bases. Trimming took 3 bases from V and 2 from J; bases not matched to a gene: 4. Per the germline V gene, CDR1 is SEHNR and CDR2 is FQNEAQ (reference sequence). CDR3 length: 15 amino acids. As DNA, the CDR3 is TGTGCCAGCAGCTTTCGGACAGGGGACAACACTGAAGCTTTCTTT. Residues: CASSFRTGDNTEAFF.

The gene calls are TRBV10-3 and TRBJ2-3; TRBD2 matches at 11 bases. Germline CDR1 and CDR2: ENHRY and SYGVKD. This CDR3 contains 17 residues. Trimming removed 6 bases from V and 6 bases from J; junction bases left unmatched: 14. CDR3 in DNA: TGTGCCATCAGCCCACAACTAGCGGGAGCTTTCACGGATACGCAGTATTTT. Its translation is CAISPQLAGAFTDTQYF.

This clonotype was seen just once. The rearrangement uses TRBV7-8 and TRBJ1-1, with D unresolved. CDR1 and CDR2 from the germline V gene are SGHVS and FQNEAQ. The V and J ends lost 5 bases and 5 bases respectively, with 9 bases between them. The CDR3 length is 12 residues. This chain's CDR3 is CASSPSRTEAFF. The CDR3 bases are TGTGCCAGCAGCCCAAGCCGTACTGAAGCTTTCTTT. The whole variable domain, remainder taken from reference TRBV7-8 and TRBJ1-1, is GAGVSQSPRYKVAKRGQDVALRCDPISGHVSLFWYQQALGQGPEFLTYFQNEAQLDKSGLPSDRFFAERPEGSVSTLKIQRTQQEDSAVYLCASSPSRTEAFFGQGTRLTVV.

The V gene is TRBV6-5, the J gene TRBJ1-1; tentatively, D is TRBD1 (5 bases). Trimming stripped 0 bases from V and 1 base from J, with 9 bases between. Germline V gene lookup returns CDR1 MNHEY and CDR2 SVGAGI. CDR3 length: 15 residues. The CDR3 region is CASSYSTTANTEAFF. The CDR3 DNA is TGTGCCAGCAGTTACTCAACGACAGCGAACACTGAAGCTTTCTTT.

The CDR3 is CASSLAHLEANEQFF. CDR3 DNA sequence: TGTGCCAGCAGCTTAGCACATCTCGAAGCAAATGAGCAGTTCTTC. The genes are TRBV11-1 and TRBJ2-1, with D hard to call. CDR3 size: 15 residues. The germline V and J ends were trimmed by 0 bases and 7 bases, with 13 bases remaining between them. Germline CDR1 SGHAT, CDR2 FQDESV (reference sequence).